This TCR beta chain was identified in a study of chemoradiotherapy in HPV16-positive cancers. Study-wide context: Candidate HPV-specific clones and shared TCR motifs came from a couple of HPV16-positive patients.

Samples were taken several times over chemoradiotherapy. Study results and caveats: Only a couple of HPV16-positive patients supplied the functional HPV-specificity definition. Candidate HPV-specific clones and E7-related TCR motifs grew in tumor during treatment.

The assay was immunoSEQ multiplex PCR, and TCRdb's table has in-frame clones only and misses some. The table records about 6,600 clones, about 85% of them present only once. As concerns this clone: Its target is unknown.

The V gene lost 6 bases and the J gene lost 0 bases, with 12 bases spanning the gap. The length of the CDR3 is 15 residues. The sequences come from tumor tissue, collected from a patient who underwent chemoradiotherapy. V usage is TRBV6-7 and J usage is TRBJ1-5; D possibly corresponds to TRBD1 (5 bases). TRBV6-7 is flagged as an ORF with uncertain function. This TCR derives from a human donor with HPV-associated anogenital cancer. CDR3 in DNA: TGTGCCAGCAGCCGGACACCTGATAGCAATCAGCCCCAGCATTTT. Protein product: CASSRTPDSNQPQHF.